This T cell receptor (beta chain) was sequenced in a study of PD-1 blockade in classical Hodgkin lymphoma. Study findings and constraints: When nivolumab was started under 1 year after ASCT, patients were excluded. Baseline diversity in complete responders resembled that of newly diagnosed patients. Factors driving the repertoire differences, possibly disease activity or prior therapy, remain undefined.

With regard to this clone: Its target is not known.

Produced via immunoSEQ multiplex PCR; TCRdb's table is partial and in-frame only. The sample contains around 50,000 clones, 85% to 95% of which appear only once. Relapses following autologous stem cell transplantation were seen in all patients, with brentuximab vedotin exposure varying. CDR1 and CDR2 (germline): KGHSH, LQKENI. Trimming took 3 bases from V and 0 from J; bases not matched to a gene: 4. This CDR3 region has 16 residues. The sample here was peripheral blood mononuclear cells (PBMCs), taken before the second cycle of nivolumab. The sequence was collected from a human donor with classical Hodgkin lymphoma. The chain links TRBV18 to TRBJ2-2; 7 positions agree with TRBD2. CDR3 nucleotides: TGTGCCAGCTCACCGTTGGGAGGGGCGAACACCGGGGAGCTGTTTTTT. It yields the protein CASSPLGGANTGELFF.